This TCR beta chain was found in a study of T cells after yellow fever vaccination (dated by TCRdb to 2018 to 2020). Regarding the research as a whole: The SMART-Seq v4 Ultra Low Input RNA kit was used to prepare libraries from fractions with low cell numbers. To follow T-cell clones before and after primary and booster YFV17D yellow fever vaccination, bulk TCR alpha and beta repertoires were sequenced over time. Two healthy male donors, one aged 18 to 30 and one aged 30 to 40 years, made up the cohort. Blood was collected at multiple timepoints before and after primary and secondary immunization, and bulk PBMC replicates and cell subsets were isolated.

Concerning this clonotype itself: This clone's antigen is unknown. No base qualities exist here, and no much larger clone lies one base off it.

Looking up the germline V gene yields CDR1 SGHVS and CDR2 FQNEAQ. Trimmed from V: 5 bases; trimmed from J: 8 bases; junction bases lacking a gene match: 14. CDR3 length: 16 amino acids, cysteine to phenylalanine. The only DNA kept is the CDR3, 48 bases in frame from the first base. The intended sense of this specimen's treatment or condition label: live attenuated yellow fever vaccine strain. A standard Ficoll-Paque protocol was used to isolate PBMCs from peripheral blood. Dynabeads CD4 and CD8 positive selection kits were used to isolate CD4 and CD8 T-cell fractions. RNA was extracted with TriZol from bulk PBMCs, CD4 and CD8 fractions, and dextramer-positive and dextramer-negative fractions. Results and caveats for the whole study, not just this receptor: Only a couple of donors were included in the study, so the extent to which the findings can be generalized is limited. Because abundant contaminating clonotypes from the bulk population could be contained in FACS-sorted repertoires, computational filtering was required. The secondary T-cell response was weaker than the primary response but faster, peaking on day 5 instead of day 15. A small fraction of clonotypes appeared in both the CD4 and CD8 compartments, likely as a result of convergent recombination. Most clones expanded after primary vaccination (around 96% of CD4 and approximately 86% of CD8) were re-detected after the booster, suggesting that broad memory maintenance occurred.

TCRdb lists the instrument as Illumina NovaSeq 6000. Synthesis of TCR cDNA relied on 5'RACE template switching, a step that introduced a universal primer site along with unique molecular identifiers. Priming for cDNA synthesis came from both the TCR alpha and TCR beta constant segments. Libraries were amplified in two PCR steps, with sample barcodes and sequencing adapters added in the second step. Libraries were sequenced on Illumina HiSeq 2500 (2x100 bp) or NovaSeq (2x150 bp). Per the authors' processing: MIGEC handled demultiplexing of reads and collapsing into UMI consensus sequences, while MiXCR performed V(D)J alignment. Using edgeR on replicate PBMC samples, clonotypes were called vaccine-responding if FDR was below 0.01 and the log2 fold change was above 5 up to day 15. Each bulk clonotype was labeled CD4 or CD8 based on which sequenced repertoire, CD4 or CD8, contained the clonotype at higher abundance. The public reads were quality trimmed at Q25 with fastp and then assembled into clones with MiXCR by TCRdb, keeping productive beta chains. One record per CDR3 amino acid sequence lists the most common genes and DNA. Clone size and V and J calls follow TCRdb, not the original study. This sample gives about 170,000 distinct CDR3 sequences in total; 9.5% to 11% of them show up just once. Of the sample, approximately 34% is held by the ten largest clones.

Sequencing used CD8+ T cells sorted from PBMCs, obtained 15 days after the yellow fever booster vaccination. In this chain, TRBV7-8 is recombined with TRBJ2-1, with TRBD2 matching 8 junction bases. This clonotype was obtained from a young man who received the YFV17D yellow fever vaccine. The nucleotides read TGTGCCAGCAGCCCAAGGACTAGCCCTCCGAATGATGAGCAGTTCTTC. This codes for CASSPRTSPPNDEQFF.